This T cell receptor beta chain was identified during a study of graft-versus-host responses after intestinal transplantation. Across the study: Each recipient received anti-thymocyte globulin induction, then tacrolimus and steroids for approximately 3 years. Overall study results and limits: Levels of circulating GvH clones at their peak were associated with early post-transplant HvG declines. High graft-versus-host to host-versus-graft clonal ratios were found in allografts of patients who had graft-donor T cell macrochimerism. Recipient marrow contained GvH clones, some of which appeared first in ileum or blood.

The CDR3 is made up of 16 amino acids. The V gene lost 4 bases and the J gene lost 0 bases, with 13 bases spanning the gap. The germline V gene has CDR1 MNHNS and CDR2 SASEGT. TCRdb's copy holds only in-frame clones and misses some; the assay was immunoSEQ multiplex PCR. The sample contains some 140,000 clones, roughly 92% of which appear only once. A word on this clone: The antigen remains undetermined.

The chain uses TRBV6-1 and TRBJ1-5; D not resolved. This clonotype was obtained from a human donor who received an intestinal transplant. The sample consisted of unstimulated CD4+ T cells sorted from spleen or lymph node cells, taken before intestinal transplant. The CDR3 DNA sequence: TGTGCCAGCAGTGGCAAGGGATGGGATAGCAATCAGCCCCAGCATTTT. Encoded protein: CASSGKGWDSNQPQHF.